The 25 T cell receptor beta chains in this list originate from one sample, sequenced in a study of regulatory T cells in long-lasting Graves disease. HTBI primers from iRepertoire and Arm-PCR of CDR3 regions yielded the TCR beta libraries. TCRdb reprocessed the multiplex PCR reads via MiXCR and lists one record per CDR3 protein. The sample holds over 300,000 distinct CDR3 sequences, less than 20% seen once. This sample's time point: newly diagnosed GD, antithyroid drugs for less than 3 months. Extracted PBMC RNA gave rise to the TCR library. The source was peripheral blood mononuclear cells (PBMCs), collected at new diagnosis, from a patient treated with antithyroid drugs. The receptors stem from a female donor with Graves disease.

In its sample, this clonotype was seen many times. V and J are TRBV12-3 or TRBV12-4 and TRBJ1-1; D perhaps matches TRBD1 (6 bases). The CDR3 loop spans 12 amino acids. V was trimmed by 5 bases and J by 6 bases, leaving 10 bases between them. CDR3 in DNA: TGTGCCAGCAGTAACCGACAGGCTGAAGCTTTCTTT. Encoded protein: CASSNRQAEAFF.

This clonotype was seen more than once but under ten times. CDR3 nucleotides: TGCAGTGCTAGAGGAAACAGGGGGACCACCGGGGAGCTGTTTTTT. Amino acid sequence: CSARGNRGTTGELFF. The genes are TRBV20-1 and TRBJ2-2; TRBD1 matches at 8 bases. Germline lookup yields CDR1 DFQATT and CDR2 SNEGSKA (reference sequence). This CDR3 is 15 amino acids long. V shed 1 base and J 4 bases; nucleotides not matched to a gene: 5.

Points on this clonotype: This likely reflects a read error, since a far larger clone is one base away. The chain combines TRBV6-1 with TRBJ1-2; D might be TRBD1 (5 bases). Germline CDR1 is MNHNS and CDR2 is SASEGT. Trimming removed 4 bases at V and 1 base at J, with 16 bases between. The CDR3 loop spans 16 amino acids. The CDR3 region is CASSGGAEVDNYGYTF. The CDR3 DNA reads as TGTGCCAGCAGTGGGGGCGCTGAGGTGGATAACTATGGCTACACCTTC.

This clonotype was found many times. This rearrangement joins TRBV19 to TRBJ1-4, with TRBD1 as a possible D gene (5 bases). Germline lookup yields CDR1 LNHDA and CDR2 SQIVND (reference sequence). V was shortened by 5 bases and J by 8 bases, with 18 bases between the two germline ends. This CDR3 comprises 15 residues. CDR3 loop: CASSDRAQGHEKLFF. The CDR3 DNA reads as TGTGCCAGTAGTGACCGGGCTCAGGGCCACGAAAAACTGTTTTTT.

The chain recombines TRBV6-1 with TRBJ2-7; tentative D call: TRBD1 (7 bases). This CDR3 is built from 16 residues. In germline, CDR1 is MNHNS, CDR2 SASEGT. Between the trimmed V and J ends, which lost 8 bases and 3 bases, there was a span of 23 bases. In DNA, the CDR3 is TGTGCCAGCTCCCGGGACTCAGGGGGGAAAGGCTACGAGCAGTACTTC. It yields the protein CASSRDSGGKGYEQYF.

This clonotype was seen repeatedly, ten times or more. The chain combines TRBV3-2 with TRBJ2-7. TRBV3-2 is a pseudogene. The CDR3 is made up of 12 amino acids. The CDR3 reads CASSQAGGEQYF. The DNA of the CDR3 is TGTGCCAGCAGCCAAGCGGGTGGCGAGCAGTACTTC.

This clonotype has at least ten counts. The chain carries TRBV28 and TRBJ2-5; tentatively, D is TRBD2 (6 bases). This CDR3 spans 12 amino acids. The germline V gene has CDR1 MDHEN and CDR2 SYDVKM. The V end was cut by 4 bases, the J end by 5 bases, with 8 bases between. The CDR3: CASSWGDETQYF. CDR3 DNA sequence: TGTGCCAGCAGTTGGGGGGACGAGACCCAGTACTTC.

This clonotype was seen only a few times. The chain couples TRBV5-4 to TRBJ2-3, with 8 bases matching TRBD1. With 3 bases clipped from V and 4 bases from J, the junction kept 7 bases outside the gene matches. CDR1 and CDR2 (germline): SGHNT, YYREEE (reference sequence). The CDR3 is 15 residues long. CDR3 sequence reads: CASSSWTGPPDTQYF. The CDR3 DNA sequence: TGTGCCAGCAGCTCCTGGACAGGGCCACCAGATACGCAGTATTTT.

This clonotype was picked up many times. V gene TRBV20-1 combines with J gene TRBJ1-5; unclear D gene. The germline V gene has CDR1 DFQATT and CDR2 SNEGSKA (reference sequence). V lost 0 bases, J lost 5 bases, and 14 bases lay in between. The CDR3 covers 15 residues. The CDR3 bases are TGCAGTGCTAGAGATTATGGGATCGGTGATCAGCCCCAGCATTTT. Its protein is CSARDYGIGDQPQHF.

This clonotype has a count of ten or more. The chain has TRBV13 and TRBJ1-1; 7 nucleotides line up with TRBD1. The CDR3 covers 15 residues. V shed 5 bases, J shed 5 bases, and the junction held 11 bases outside the gene matches. Germline loops: CDR1 PRHDT, CDR2 FYEKMQ (reference sequence). The CDR3 here is CASSRTGERRTEAFF. The CDR3 bases are TGTGCCAGCAGCCGAACAGGGGAGAGGAGGACTGAAGCTTTCTTT.

As concerns this clonotype: A far larger clone is one base from this, pointing to a likely read error. The V gene is TRBV4-2, the J gene TRBJ2-7; D tentatively fits TRBD1 or TRBD2 (5 bases each). The DNA end is a closer match to TRBJ2-1, so the J assignment may be wrong. This CDR3 region has 14 residues. The V gene's germline CDR1 is LGHNA and CDR2 YNFKEQ. In DNA, the CDR3 is TGTGCCAGCAGCCAAGGGGACGGATCCTACGAGCAGTTCTTC. Protein product: CASSQGDGSYEQFF.

This clonotype was detected many times. The gene calls are TRBV12-5 and TRBJ2-4, with 11 bases lining up with TRBD1. V dropped 5 bases and J dropped 4; count of bases not matched to a gene: 16. Germline V gene lookup returns CDR1 LGHNT and CDR2 FRNRAP. The CDR3 has 19 residues. CDR3 amino acids: CASGPAPNRDRGGKNIQYF. The CDR3 region has the DNA TGTGCTAGTGGTCCAGCCCCAAACCGGGACAGGGGGGGAAAAAACATTCAGTACTTC.

V usage is TRBV29-1 and J usage is TRBJ2-3; D remains ambiguous. The ends were cut back, 7 bases at V and 0 bases at J, with 20 bases in the middle. Germline V gives CDR1 SQVTM, CDR2 ANQGSEA. This CDR3 has 16 residues. CDR3 nucleotides: TGCAGCGCCGATAATATGGACGGGCCTAGCACAGATACGCAGTATTTT. Translation: CSADNMDGPSTDTQYF.

Many counts were recorded for this clonotype. The chain is built from TRBV5-1 and TRBJ1-1; the D is unclear. Germline V CDR1 and CDR2: SGHRS, YFSETQ. With 0 bases removed from V and 11 bases from J, the gap between germline ends came to 17 bases. CDR3 length: 14 residues. This CDR3 is CASSLAPPSWWAFF. The CDR3 nucleotides are TGCGCCAGCAGCTTGGCCCCTCCGTCCTGGTGGGCTTTCTTT.

This clonotype was counted ten times or more. This rearrangement joins TRBV3-1 to TRBJ1-3; the D is unclear. CDR3 size: 15 residues. The germline V and J ends were trimmed by 2 bases and 1 base, with 9 bases remaining between them. Germline values: CDR1 LGHDT, CDR2 YNNKEL (reference sequence). The CDR3 sequence: CASSQPRQSGNTIYF. The DNA of the CDR3 is TGTGCCAGCAGCCAACCCCGCCAGTCTGGAAACACCATATATTTT.

This clonotype was detected only a few times. The genes are TRBV7-3 and TRBJ2-1; 10 bases fit TRBD2. The junction had 9 bases not matched to a gene; V was cut back by 2 bases and J by 8 bases. The CDR3 is made up of 16 amino acids. Germline V gene sequence: CDR1 SGHTA, CDR2 FQGTGA. The CDR3 bases are TGTGCCAGCAGCTTACGGGCGGCTAGCGGGAGTGATGAGCAGTTCTTC. Protein: CASSLRAASGSDEQFF.

This clonotype was seen ten or more times. The genes are TRBV2 and TRBJ2-3; no firm D call. Trimming took 2 bases from V and 2 from J, leaving 11 bases between them. Germline CDR1 is SNHLY and CDR2 is FYNNEI. The CDR3 has 15 residues. CDR3 sequence reads: CASSELAQITDTQYF. The CDR3 DNA follows: TGTGCCAGCAGTGAATTGGCTCAGATCACAGATACGCAGTATTTT.

The rearrangement links TRBV19 to TRBJ1-5, with D tentatively TRBD1 (6 bases). CDR1 is LNHDA and CDR2 is SQIVND in the germline V gene (reference sequence). V lost 6 bases to trimming and J lost 5 bases, with 17 bases between them. The CDR3 covers 15 residues. The CDR3 is CASRGGRGPDQPQHF. CDR3 sequence (DNA): TGTGCCAGTAGGGGAGGCAGGGGCCCCGATCAGCCCCAGCATTTT.

The CDR3 protein is CASSIGGATNEKLFF. The DNA for the CDR3 is TGTGCCAGTAGTATTGGGGGAGCAACTAATGAAAAACTGTTTTTT. The V call is TRBV19, the J call TRBJ1-4, with D perhaps TRBD1 (5 bases). The CDR3 covers 15 residues. Trimming took 3 bases from V and 0 from J, leaving 8 bases between them. The germline gives CDR1 LNHDA, CDR2 SQIVND (reference sequence).

The V and J genes are TRBV19 and TRBJ2-3; D is possibly TRBD2 (6 bases). The CDR3 covers 15 residues. Between the trimmed V and J ends, which lost 3 bases and 1 base, there was a span of 11 bases. The germline CDR1 and CDR2 sequences are LNHDA and SQIVND (reference sequence). As DNA, the CDR3 is TGTGCCAGTAGTATGGGGGGATGGGGCACAGATACGCAGTATTTT. As protein: CASSMGGWGTDTQYF.

This clonotype was detected many times. The chain has TRBV2 and TRBJ1-6; 9 bases align to TRBD1. V lost 5 bases, J lost 7 bases, and 9 bases stayed unmatched. The CDR3 contains 16 residues. Germline values: CDR1 SNHLY, CDR2 FYNNEI. DNA of the CDR3: TGTGCCAGCAGTCCCCAGACAGGGGGGAAAAATTCACCCCTCCACTTT. This translates into CASSPQTGGKNSPLHF.

In this sample, this clonotype turned up many times. An end of the junction differs from the germline gene, which may be a read error. The chain is built from TRBV5-1 and TRBJ2-7; D uncertain. The length of the CDR3 is 11 residues. CDR1 is SGHRS, CDR2 YFSETQ, per germline. CDR3 nucleotide sequence: TGTGCCAGCAGCTTAGACTACGAGCAGTACTTC. This codes for CASSLDYEQYF.

As regards this clonotype: As the CDR3 is not closed by the conserved phenylalanine or tryptophan, this likely results from a read error. CDR3 in amino acids: CASSYSNTPMAKLFL. CDR3 bases: TGCGCCAGCAGTTACTCGAATACCCCGATGGCAAAACTGTTTCTT. The rearrangement joins TRBV10-1 to TRBJ1-4; D is ambiguous. Trimming pared 5 bases from V and 10 bases from J, leaving 20 bases between. Germline CDR1 and CDR2: WNHNN and SYGVQD (reference sequence). CDR3 size: 15 residues.

The rearrangement joins TRBV18 to TRBJ1-1, with no clear D. The V and J ends lost 2 bases and 8 bases respectively, with 9 bases between them. This CDR3 is built from 12 residues. CDR1 and CDR2 (germline): KGHSH, LQKENI. The CDR3 DNA is TGTGCCAGCTCACCAGTCTGGTACGAAGCTTTCTTT. Translating it yields CASSPVWYEAFF.

This clonotype was recorded at least ten times. The V call is TRBV27, the J call TRBJ1-1; D is ambiguous. Germline V lookup: CDR1 MNHEY, CDR2 SMNVEV (reference sequence). This CDR3 has 13 residues. Trimming shortened V by 3 bases and J by 6 bases, and 11 bases separated the two germline ends. Written as DNA, the CDR3 is TGTGCCAGCAGTTTCGGGCCCGGCGCTGAAGCTTTCTTT. Protein sequence: CASSFGPGAEAFF.